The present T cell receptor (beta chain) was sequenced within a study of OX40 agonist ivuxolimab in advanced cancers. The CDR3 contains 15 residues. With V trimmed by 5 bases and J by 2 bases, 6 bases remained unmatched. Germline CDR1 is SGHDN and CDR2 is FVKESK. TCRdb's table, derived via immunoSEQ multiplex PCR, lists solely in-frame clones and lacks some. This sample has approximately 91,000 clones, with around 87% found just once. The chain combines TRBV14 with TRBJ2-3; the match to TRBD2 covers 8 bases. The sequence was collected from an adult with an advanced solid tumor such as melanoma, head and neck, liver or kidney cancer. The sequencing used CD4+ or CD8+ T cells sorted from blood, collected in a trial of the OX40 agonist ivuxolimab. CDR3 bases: TGTGCCAGCAGCAAACCGGGGGGGATCACAGATACGCAGTATTTT. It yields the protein CASSKPGGITDTQYF.